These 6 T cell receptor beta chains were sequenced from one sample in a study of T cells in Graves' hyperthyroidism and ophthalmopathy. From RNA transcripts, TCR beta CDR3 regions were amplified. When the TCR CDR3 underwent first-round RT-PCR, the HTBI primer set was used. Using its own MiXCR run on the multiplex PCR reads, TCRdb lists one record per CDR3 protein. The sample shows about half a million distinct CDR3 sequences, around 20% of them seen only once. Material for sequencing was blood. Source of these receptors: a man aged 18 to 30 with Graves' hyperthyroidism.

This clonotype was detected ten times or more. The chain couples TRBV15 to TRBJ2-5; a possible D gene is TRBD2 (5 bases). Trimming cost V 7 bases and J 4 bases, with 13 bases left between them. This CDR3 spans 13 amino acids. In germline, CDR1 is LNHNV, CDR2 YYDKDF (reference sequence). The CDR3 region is CATTFSGSETQYF. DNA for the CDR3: TGTGCCACCACCTTCTCGGGGTCAGAGACCCAGTACTTC.

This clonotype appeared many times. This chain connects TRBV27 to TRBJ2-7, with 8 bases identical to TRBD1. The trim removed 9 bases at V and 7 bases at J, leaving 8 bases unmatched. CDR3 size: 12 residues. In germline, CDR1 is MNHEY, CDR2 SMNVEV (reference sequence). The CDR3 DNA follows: TGTGCCAGTGGACAGGGACCTCTGGAGCAGTACTTC. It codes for CASGQGPLEQYF.

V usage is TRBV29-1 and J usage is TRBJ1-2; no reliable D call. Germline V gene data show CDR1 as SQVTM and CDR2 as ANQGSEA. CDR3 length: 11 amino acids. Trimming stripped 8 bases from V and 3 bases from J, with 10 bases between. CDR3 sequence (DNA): TGCAGCATCGGACCGGACTATGGCTACACCTTC. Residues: CSIGPDYGYTF.

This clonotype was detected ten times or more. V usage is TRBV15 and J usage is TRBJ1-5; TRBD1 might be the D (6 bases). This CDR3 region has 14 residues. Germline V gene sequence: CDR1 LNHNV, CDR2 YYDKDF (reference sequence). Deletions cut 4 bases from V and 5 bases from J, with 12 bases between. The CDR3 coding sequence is TGTGCCACCAGCACTTGGGGGGCGTATCAGCCCCAGCATTTT. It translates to CATSTWGAYQPQHF.

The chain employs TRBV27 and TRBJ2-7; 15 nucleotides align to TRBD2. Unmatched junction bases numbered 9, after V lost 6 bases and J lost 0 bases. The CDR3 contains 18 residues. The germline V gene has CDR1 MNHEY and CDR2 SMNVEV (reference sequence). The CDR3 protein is CASSLGLAGGRNSYEQYF. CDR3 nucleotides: TGTGCCAGCAGCCTGGGACTAGCGGGGGGCAGGAACTCCTACGAGCAGTACTTC.

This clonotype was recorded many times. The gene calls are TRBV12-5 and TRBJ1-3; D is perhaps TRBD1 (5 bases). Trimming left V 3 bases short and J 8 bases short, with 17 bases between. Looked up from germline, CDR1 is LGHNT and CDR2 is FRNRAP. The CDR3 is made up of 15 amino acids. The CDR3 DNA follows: TGTGCTAGTGGTTTCGCCGGGACGCCGCAGGACACCATATATTTT. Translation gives CASGFAGTPQDTIYF.